This T cell receptor beta chain appears in the sequencing data of a study of PD-L1 blockade in urothelial cancer (dated by TCRdb to 2016 to 2017). For the study in its entirety: All patients started therapy in the mid-2010s and received atezolizumab 1,200 mg intravenously every 3 weeks. Pretreatment tumor samples and matched peripheral blood, collected serially before and after atezolizumab treatment, underwent TCR sequencing. Blood samples yielded a median of roughly 140,000 T cells and tens of thousands of unique TCRs, with median clonality about 0.08. Blood samples were analyzed at two time points: 3 weeks after treatment start (second dose) and 6 weeks after treatment start. Patients had an ECOG performance status of 0 or 1 and had received between 0 and 3 prior chemotherapy regimens. Somatic, immune and clinical correlates of response to PD-L1 blockade with atezolizumab in urothelial cancer were the focus of an exploratory multi-omic analysis. In the same patients, whole exome sequencing and RNA sequencing of pretreatment tumors were performed in addition to TCR sequencing. Progression-free survival longer than 6 months counted as durable clinical benefit, and TCR features were additionally tested against both progression-free and overall survival. Pretreatment blood TCR-seq was available for twenty-nine patients, at least one posttreatment blood collection was obtained for around 25 patients, and tumor TCR-seq was available for around 25 patients. About 90% of the roughly 29 patients were identified as males with urothelial cancer of bladder origin, and a prior smoking history was reported by 18 of 29 patients. Eight or nine patients reached durable clinical benefit, while 20 or so patients did not. Overall study results and their limits: A pretreatment peripheral blood TCR clonality below the median was linked to improved progression-free and overall survival. Greater expansion of tumor-associated TCR clones in peripheral blood 3 weeks after the start of treatment was observed in patients with durable benefit (n of about 20, p = 0.022). Small sample size (n of about 30) and many exploratory analyses mean the results are intended to be hypothesis-generating.

To estimate absolute template abundance from read counts, synthetic TCR analog templates were spiked into each PCR. TCRbeta CDR3 regions were amplified from genomic DNA with bias-controlled V and J gene primers using the immunoSEQ assay. Sequencing of rearranged TCRbeta segments was done at approximately 20X coverage. In the authors' own workflow: Sequencing errors were corrected by clustering, and CDR3s were annotated against IMGT so that V, D and J genes could be assigned. Downstream analyses used only productive TCRbeta rearrangements, leaving out any out-of-frame or stop-codon sequences. Clonality was calculated as one minus the Shannon entropy normalized by the log of the number of unique productive sequences. Clones differing between time points or between blood and tumor were identified by Fisher's exact test with Benjamini-Hochberg correction at adjusted p below 0.01. In TCRdb, the immuneACCESS table is reduced to in-frame sequences with V and J assigned. These tables do not hold every clone; where another copy was compared, an unresolved V gene accounts for under half, and the others remain unexplained. D and trimming were read from the DNA, whereas the V and J calls and clone size are those reported in that table. A total of 50,000 or so clones appear in this sample, roughly 77% of them only once. The biggest ten clones account for approximately 3.3% of the sample.

This clone occurred a few times. This clone's antigen is unknown. No clone much larger than this one lies a single base away; base qualities are absent. A total of roughly 31 patients with locally advanced or metastatic urothelial carcinoma, treated at Memorial Sloan Kettering on a trial protocol, made up the cohort. Peripheral blood mononuclear cells were collected pretreatment and during treatment, with between 1 and 8 total time points obtained per patient. The Qiagen DNeasy Blood extraction kit was used to purify genomic DNA from total PBMCs and from tumor samples. PBMCs were collected pretreatment and during treatment, and were isolated and stored as previously described. Source: PBMCs, taken around atezolizumab (anti-PD-L1) treatment. The sequence derives from a man in his 70s with urothelial cancer.

At the DNA level, the sequence is TGTGCCAGCCGGACAGGGGGCAGTTTCAATGAGCAGTTCTTC. Translated, this gives CASRTGGSFNEQFF. This chain joins TRBV7-2 to TRBJ2-1; 11 middle bases align to TRBD1. From the cysteine through the phenylalanine, the CDR3 covers 14 amino acids. Left in the record is the CDR3 DNA by itself, 42 bases read in frame from the first base. Sequences SGHTA (CDR1) and FQGNSA (CDR2) are obtained from the germline V gene. Trimming removed 8 bases from V and 6 bases from J; the gene matches leave 6 bases unexplained.